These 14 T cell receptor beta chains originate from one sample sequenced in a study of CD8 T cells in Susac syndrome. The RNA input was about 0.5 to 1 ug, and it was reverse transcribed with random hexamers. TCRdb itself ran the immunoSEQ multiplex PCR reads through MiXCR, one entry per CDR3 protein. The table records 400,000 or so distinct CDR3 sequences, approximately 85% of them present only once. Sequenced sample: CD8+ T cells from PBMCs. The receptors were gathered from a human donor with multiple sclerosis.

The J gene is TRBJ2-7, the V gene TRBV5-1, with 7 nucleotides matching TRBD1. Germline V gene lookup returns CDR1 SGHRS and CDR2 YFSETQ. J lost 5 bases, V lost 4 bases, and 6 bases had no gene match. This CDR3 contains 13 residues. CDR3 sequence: CASSPITGDEQYF. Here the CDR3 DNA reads TGCGCCAGCAGCCCCATTACAGGGGACGAGCAGTACTTC.

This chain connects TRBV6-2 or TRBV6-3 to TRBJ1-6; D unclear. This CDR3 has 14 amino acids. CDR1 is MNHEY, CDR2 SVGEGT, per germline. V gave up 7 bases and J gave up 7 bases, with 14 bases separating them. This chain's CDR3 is CASTSALGNSPLHF. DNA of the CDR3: TGTGCCAGCACATCTGCGTTGGGGAATTCACCCCTCCACTTT.

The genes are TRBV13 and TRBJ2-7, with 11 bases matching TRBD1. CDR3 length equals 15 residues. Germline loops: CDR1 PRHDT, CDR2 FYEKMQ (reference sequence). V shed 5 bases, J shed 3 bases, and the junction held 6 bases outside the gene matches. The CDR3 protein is CASSAGGQGGYEQYF. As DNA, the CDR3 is TGTGCCAGCAGCGCCGGGGGACAGGGGGGCTACGAGCAGTACTTC.

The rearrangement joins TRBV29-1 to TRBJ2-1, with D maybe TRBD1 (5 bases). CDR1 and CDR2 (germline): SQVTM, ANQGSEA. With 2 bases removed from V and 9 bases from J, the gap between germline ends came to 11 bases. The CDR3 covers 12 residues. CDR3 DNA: TGCAGCGTTGAACTAGGGGCTGGTGAGCAGTTCTTC. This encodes CSVELGAGEQFF.

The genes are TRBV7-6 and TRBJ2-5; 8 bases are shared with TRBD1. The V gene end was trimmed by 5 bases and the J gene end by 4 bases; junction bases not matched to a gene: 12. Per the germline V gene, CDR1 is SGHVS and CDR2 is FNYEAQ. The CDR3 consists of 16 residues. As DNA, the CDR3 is TGTGCCAGCAGCCCCAGCCCTAGGACAGGGAGAGAGACCCAGTACTTC. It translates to CASSPSPRTGRETQYF.

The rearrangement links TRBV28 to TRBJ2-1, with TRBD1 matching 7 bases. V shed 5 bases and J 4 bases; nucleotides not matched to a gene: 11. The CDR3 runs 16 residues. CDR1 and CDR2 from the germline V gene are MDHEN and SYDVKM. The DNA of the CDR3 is TGTGCCAGCAGTCCGACCTCCGGGACAGCTTACAATGAGCAGTTCTTC. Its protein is CASSPTSGTAYNEQFF. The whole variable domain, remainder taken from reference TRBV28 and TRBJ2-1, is DVKVTQSSRYLVKRTGEKVFLECVQDMDHENMFWYRQDPGLGLRLIYFSYDVKMKEKGDIPEGYSVSREKKERFSLILESASTNQTSMYLCASSPTSGTAYNEQFFGPGTRLTVL.

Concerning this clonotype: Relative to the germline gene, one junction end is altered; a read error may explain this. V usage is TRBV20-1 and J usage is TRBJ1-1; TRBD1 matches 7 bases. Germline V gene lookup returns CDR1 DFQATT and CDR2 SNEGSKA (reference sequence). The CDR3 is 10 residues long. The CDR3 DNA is TGCAGTGTGGTCAGGGGGGAAGTTTTCTTT. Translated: CSVVRGEVFF.

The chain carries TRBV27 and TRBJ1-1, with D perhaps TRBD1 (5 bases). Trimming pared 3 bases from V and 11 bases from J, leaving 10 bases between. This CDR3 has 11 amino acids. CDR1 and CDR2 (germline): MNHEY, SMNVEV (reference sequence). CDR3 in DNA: TGTGCCAGCAGTTTGGGCAGGGTTGCTTTCTTT. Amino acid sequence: CASSLGRVAFF.

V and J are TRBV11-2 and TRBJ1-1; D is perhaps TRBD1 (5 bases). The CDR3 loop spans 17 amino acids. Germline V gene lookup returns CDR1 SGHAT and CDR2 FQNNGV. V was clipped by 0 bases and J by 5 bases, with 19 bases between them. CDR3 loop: CASSLEFLRGGGTEAFF. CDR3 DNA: TGTGCCAGCAGCTTAGAGTTTTTACGGGGGGGTGGAACTGAAGCTTTCTTT.

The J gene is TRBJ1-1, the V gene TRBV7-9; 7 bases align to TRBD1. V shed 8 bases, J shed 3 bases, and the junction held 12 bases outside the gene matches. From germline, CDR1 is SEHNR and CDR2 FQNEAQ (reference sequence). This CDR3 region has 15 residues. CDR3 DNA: TGTGCCAGCGCATCAAGGGACAGACACTACACTGAAGCTTTCTTT. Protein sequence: CASASRDRHYTEAFF.

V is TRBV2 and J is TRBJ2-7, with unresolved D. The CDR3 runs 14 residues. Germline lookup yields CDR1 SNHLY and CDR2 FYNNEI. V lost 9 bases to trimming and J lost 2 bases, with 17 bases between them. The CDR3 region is CASYSSDATYEQYF. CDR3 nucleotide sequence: TGTGCCAGTTACTCCTCGGACGCGACCTACGAGCAGTACTTC.

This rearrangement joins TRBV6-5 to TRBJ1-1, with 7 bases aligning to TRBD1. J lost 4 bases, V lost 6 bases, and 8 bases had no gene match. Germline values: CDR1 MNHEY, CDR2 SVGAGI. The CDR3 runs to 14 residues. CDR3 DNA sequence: TGTGCCAGCAGAGAAGTATGGGACAGCACTGAAGCTTTCTTT. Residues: CASREVWDSTEAFF.

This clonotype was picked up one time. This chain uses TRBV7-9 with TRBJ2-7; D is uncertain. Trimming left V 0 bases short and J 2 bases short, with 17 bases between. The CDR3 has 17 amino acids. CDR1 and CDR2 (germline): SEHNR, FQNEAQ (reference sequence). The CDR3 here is CASSLAPDAYFPYEQYF. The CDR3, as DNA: TGTGCCAGCAGCTTAGCTCCAGACGCCTACTTCCCCTACGAGCAGTACTTC.

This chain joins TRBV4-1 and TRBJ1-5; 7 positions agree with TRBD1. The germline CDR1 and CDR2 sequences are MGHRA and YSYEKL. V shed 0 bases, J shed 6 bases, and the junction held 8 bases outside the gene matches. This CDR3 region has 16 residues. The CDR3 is CASSQDPGGIIQPQHF. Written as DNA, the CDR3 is TGCGCCAGCAGCCAAGATCCAGGGGGGATCATTCAGCCCCAGCATTTT.